This T cell receptor beta chain was observed in a study of blood T cell repertoires in COVID-19 (dated by TCRdb to about 2020). The study in broad terms: Samples covering the acute and convalescent phases of COVID-19 were provided by collaborators in the United States, Italy and Spain. The material from the prospective study consisted of cDNA or gDNA derived from T cells, B-cell-depleted T cells, or PBMCs. Subjects who had been exposed to COVID-19, were actively infected with it, or had recovered from it provided the deeply sampled blood TCRbeta repertoires that made up the dataset. A freely available public database, intended as a resource for researchers studying the immune response to SARS-CoV-2, is where the repertoires were released. The samples were drawn from two sources: the first 160 participants of the ongoing ImmuneRACE study, and 1,200 or so subjects contributed by 6 global collaborators. A de-identified subject ID, COVID-19 status, age in years and sex were almost always included in the sample metadata. HLA class I and class II types, where available, came from metadata supplied by the sample provider rather than from assay-based typing.

At one collaborating source in Seattle, patients were enrolled during active infection and were followed longitudinally through the course of disease. Collaborating institutions collected whole blood in K2EDTA tubes following their own protocols. For TCRbeta analysis, collaborators shipped samples in one of three forms: frozen whole blood, isolated PBMCs, or DNA extracted from either of those sample types. TCRbeta CDR3 regions were amplified from genomic DNA by means of the immunoSEQ Assay, a bias-controlled multiplex PCR. As for how the authors treated the data: The number of nucleated cells in each sample was estimated by amplification of reference gene primers within the assay. To quantify the absolute abundance of each unique TCRbeta CDR3 rearrangement, sequence reads were collapsed and filtered. For each sample, productive Simpson clonality was calculated by taking the square root of Simpson's diversity index across productive rearrangements. Drawn from immuneACCESS, this table holds only the in-frame rearrangements with V and J called that TCRdb kept. Clones are partly lost; checked studies trace under half to an unresolved V gene and leave the rest unexplained. V and J calls and clone size are as listed in that table; D and trimming were resolved from the DNA. The sample table records 95,000 to 100,000 clones; 85% to 90% of these occur just once. The ten largest clonotypes hold around 3.9% of the sample.

The research as a whole found: The quantity of clinical and demographic metadata differed by source and by participant and was supplied without curation.

Concerning this clone itself: The target of this receptor is not known. No base quality values were provided; no much bigger clone lies one nucleotide off.

CDR1 SGHNT and CDR2 YYREEE are derived from the germline V gene (reference sequence). Trimmed from V: 2 bases; trimmed from J: 4 bases; junction bases lacking a gene match: 5. The CDR3, cysteine through phenylalanine, is 17 amino acids long. Kept here is only the CDR3 DNA, which spans 51 bases and is read in frame from base 1. The clonotype comes from a human donor with COVID-19, enrolled during active disease. The donor label of this sample is uncertain. The sequenced material came from peripheral blood. Here the chain combines TRBV5-4 and TRBJ2-4; 14 middle bases align to TRBD2. The CDR3 protein sequence reads: CASSFKTSGGDKNIQYF. The nucleotide sequence is given as TGTGCCAGCAGCTTTAAGACTAGCGGGGGGGATAAAAACATTCAGTACTTC.